This T cell receptor (beta chain) was documented in a study of blood T cells in healthy people across ages. Study-level points and caveats: A greater number of naive CD4+ cells and higher diversity distinguished long-lived donors from aged donors.

Points on this clonotype: What it binds is not known.

Germline loops: CDR1 DFQATT, CDR2 SNEGSKA (reference sequence). The CDR3 consists of 11 residues. V lost 5 bases to trimming and J lost 3 bases, with 8 bases between them. Sample-barcoded 5' priming and a J-beta primer mix drove a second PCR of about 6 to 12 cycles. TCRdb passed the 5' RACE reads through MiXCR, listing each CDR3 protein once. The sample carries approximately 1.5 million distinct CDR3 sequences, about 35% recorded once. The sequenced sample consisted of blood. This rearrangement joins TRBV20-1 to TRBJ2-7; no firm D call. The receptor was derived from a woman younger than 45 in good health. The CDR3 DNA is TGCAGTGCTGTGGATGACTACGAGCAGTACTTC. Residues: CSAVDDYEQYF.